The 27 T cell receptor beta chains below were found in one sample sequenced in a study of blood T cells in healthy people across ages (dated by TCRdb to about 2015). The method was 5' RACE. Data came from an Illumina HiSeq 2500. The second PCR ran for about 7 to 11 cycles and used a J-beta primer mix along with a sample-barcoded 5' primer. TCRdb reprocessed the public reads (quality trimming at Q25 with fastp, clone calling with MiXCR) and kept in-frame beta chains. Here each entry gathers all rows of one CDR3 protein and keeps the most common genes and DNA. The sample includes roughly 1,700,000 distinct CDR3 sequences, with roughly 27% observed a single time. Over 7% of the sample is held by the ten biggest clonotypes. The sequenced material came from blood. Source of these receptors: a woman aged 25-40 years in good health.

This clonotype showed up just a few times. The chain joins TRBV7-9 to TRBJ1-1; no firm D call. This CDR3 has 12 residues. Germline V gives CDR1 SEHNR, CDR2 FQNEAQ (reference sequence). Trimming took off 9 bases at V and 8 bases at J, with 16 bases between the two ends. The CDR3 DNA is TGTGCCAGTGGAACCGGTGCTCCGGAAGCTTTCTTT. This gives the protein CASGTGAPEAFF.

The sample holds a few counts of this clonotype. The CDR3 DNA is TGCGCCAGCAGCTTGGCCGGGCGGAGCGCAGATACGCAGTATTTT. This codes for CASSLAGRSADTQYF. This chain joins TRBV5-1 and TRBJ2-3; D remains unclear. The CDR3 length is 15 residues. Trimming removed 0 bases from V and 4 bases from J, with 12 bases in between. Germline assignment: CDR1 SGHRS and CDR2 YFSETQ.

On this clonotype itself: A junction boundary mismatches the germline segment, possibly from a read error. The gene calls are TRBV7-2 and TRBJ2-3; D is unresolved. CDR3 length equals 14 residues. Germline V gene lookup returns CDR1 SGHTA and CDR2 FQGNSA. CDR3 in DNA: TGTGCCAACAGCTCACTCGCGGCCACAGATACGCAGTATTTT. Translation: CANSSLAATDTQYF.

The gene calls are TRBV20-1 and TRBJ2-1; TRBD2 matches at 8 bases. After removal of 0 bases from V and 13 bases from J, the junction contained 11 bases not matched to a gene. The CDR3 covers 14 residues. CDR1 and CDR2 from the germline V gene are DFQATT and SNEGSKA (reference sequence). The CDR3 reads CSARDRRTSLVQFF. DNA of the CDR3: TGCAGTGCTAGAGATCGGAGGACTAGCCTAGTACAGTTCTTC.

The chain joins TRBV29-1 to TRBJ1-6, with 9 nucleotides matching TRBD1. The V gene end was trimmed by 6 bases and the J gene end by 10 bases; junction bases not matched to a gene: 7. Germline assignment: CDR1 SQVTM and CDR2 ANQGSEA. This CDR3 region has 13 residues. The CDR3 protein is CSVGAGQGSPLHF. The CDR3 DNA reads as TGCAGCGTAGGAGCGGGACAGGGCTCACCCCTCCACTTT.

The table lists this clonotype with a few counts. The chain has TRBV4-1 and TRBJ1-1; D remains ambiguous. Per the germline V gene, CDR1 is MGHRA and CDR2 is YSYEKL. The germline V and J ends were trimmed by 1 base and 6 bases, with 9 bases remaining between them. The CDR3 is 13 residues long. The CDR3 DNA is TGCGCCAGCAGCCAAGCCCAGACATCTGAAGCTTTCTTT. This gives the protein CASSQAQTSEAFF.

The chain couples TRBV7-9 to TRBJ2-6; D may correspond to TRBD1 or TRBD2 (6 bases each). The germline gives CDR1 SEHNR, CDR2 FQNEAQ (reference sequence). This CDR3 has 18 amino acids. The V end lost 0 bases, the J end lost 2 bases, and 14 bases lay between the germline ends. The CDR3 bases are TGTGCCAGCAGCTTAGCGGACTCGGGGGCGCCTGGGGCCAACGTCCTGACTTTC. It codes for CASSLADSGAPGANVLTF. Using reference TRBV7-9 and TRBJ2-6 for the parts outside the CDR3, the full variable domain is DTGVSQNPRHKITKRGQNVTFRCDPISEHNRLYWYRQTLGQGPEFLTYFQNEAQLEKSRLLSDRFSAERPKGSFSTLEIQRTEQGDSAMYLCASSLADSGAPGANVLTFGAGSRLTVL.

The chain carries TRBV3-1 and TRBJ2-5; 7 nucleotides match TRBD2. The CDR3 spans 14 residues. Germline V CDR1 and CDR2: LGHDT, YNNKEL (reference sequence). The V gene end was trimmed by 8 bases and the J gene end by 2 bases; junction bases not matched to a gene: 8. CDR3 residues: CASRRGNLQETQYF. The CDR3 region has the DNA TGTGCCAGCCGGCGGGGGAATCTTCAAGAGACCCAGTACTTC.

In this sample, this clonotype turned up a few times. The rearrangement links TRBV4-1 to TRBJ2-7; TRBD1 or TRBD2 may be the D gene (5 bases each). This CDR3 is 16 amino acids long. Germline loops: CDR1 MGHRA, CDR2 YSYEKL. V was trimmed by 0 bases and J by 9 bases, leaving 21 bases between them. For the CDR3, the DNA is TGCGCCAGCAGCCAAGATCATTCGGGGCAGGGTGACAGGCAGTACTTC. Residues: CASSQDHSGQGDRQYF.

J is TRBJ2-5 and V is TRBV7-2, with TRBD2 identical over 7 bases. The CDR3 consists of 17 residues. Per germline, CDR1 SGHTA and CDR2 FQGNSA. The ends lost 5 bases at V and 5 bases at J; junction bases unmatched: 17. The CDR3 DNA is TGTGCCAGCAGCCCAGCCTCGAATTGGGAGGGGTGGGAGACCCAGTACTTC. It codes for CASSPASNWEGWETQYF.

The chain carries TRBV10-3 and TRBJ1-4; tentatively, D is TRBD1 (6 bases). V shed 6 bases and J shed 1 base, with 9 bases lying between them. The CDR3 runs to 14 residues. The germline V gene encodes CDR1 ENHRY and CDR2 SYGVKD. CDR3 sequence reads: CAIRKDRTNEKLFF. The CDR3 nucleotides are TGTGCCATCAGGAAGGACAGAACTAATGAAAAACTGTTTTTT.

This clonotype was detected only a few times. The chain is built from TRBV7-2 and TRBJ2-5; D assignment may be TRBD1 or TRBD2 (5 bases each). The CDR3 contains 17 residues. Germline V lookup: CDR1 SGHTA, CDR2 FQGNSA. V lost 0 bases and J 0 bases, leaving 14 bases between the germline ends. For the CDR3, the DNA is TGTGCCAGCAGCTTAGCTGGGGGTTCGGGGTACCAAGAGACCCAGTACTTC. Protein product: CASSLAGGSGYQETQYF.

J is TRBJ2-3 and V is TRBV11-3; perhaps TRBD2 as D (5 bases). CDR1 is SGHNT and CDR2 is YENEEA in the germline V gene. This CDR3 is 13 amino acids long. The V gene lost 3 bases and the J gene lost 4 bases, with 8 bases spanning the gap. In DNA, the CDR3 is TGTGCCAGCAGCTTCGAGGGCGCAGATACGCAGTATTTT. Amino acid sequence: CASSFEGADTQYF.

Turning to this clonotype: At one end the junction does not follow the germline gene, possibly because of a read error. The V call is TRBV5-1, the J call TRBJ1-4, with unresolved D. In germline, CDR1 is SGHRS, CDR2 YFSETQ. CDR3 length equals 18 residues. CDR3 sequence: CASNLEGDPRQTNEKLFF. CDR3 bases: TGCGCCAGCAACTTGGAAGGTGACCCGAGGCAAACTAATGAAAAACTGTTTTTT.

Concerning this clonotype itself: Its ends do not fully match the called genes, so a read error is possible. J is TRBJ2-4 and V is TRBV10-3, with D possibly called TRBD1 or TRBD2 (5 bases each). The CDR3 sequence is 12 residues long. From germline, CDR1 is ENHRY and CDR2 SYGVKD. The CDR3 protein is CATSEWGYIQYF. The CDR3 nucleotides read TGTGCCACCAGTGAATGGGGGTACATTCAGTACTTC.

This clonotype was observed a few times. In nucleotides, the CDR3 is TGTGCCAGCAGCTTGGAGTTTAGCAATCAGCCCCAGCATTTT. Protein product: CASSLEFSNQPQHF. This chain joins TRBV5-5 and TRBJ1-5; D not resolved. Germline V gene data show CDR1 as SGHKS and CDR2 as YYEKEE (reference sequence). V shed 0 bases and J shed 0 bases, with 4 bases lying between them. This CDR3 has 14 amino acids.

This chain connects TRBV5-1 to TRBJ2-5; TRBD1 matches at 7 bases. CDR3 length equals 10 residues. Per germline, CDR1 SGHRS and CDR2 YFSETQ. The trim removed 2 bases at V and 13 bases at J, leaving 2 bases unmatched. CDR3 sequence: CASSFRDRYF. The DNA for the CDR3 is TGCGCCAGCAGCTTCCGGGACAGGTACTTC.

This clonotype was observed a few times. The V and J genes are TRBV7-2 and TRBJ1-4, with 7 bases fitting TRBD1. The germline V gene has CDR1 SGHTA and CDR2 FQGNSA. V shed 2 bases and J 8 bases; nucleotides not matched to a gene: 5. The CDR3 is made up of 14 amino acids. The CDR3 reads CASSLWDRREKLFF. The CDR3 coding sequence is TGTGCCAGCAGCTTATGGGACAGAAGGGAAAAACTGTTTTTT.

This clonotype has a handful of counts. The chain couples TRBV28 to TRBJ1-1, with D perhaps matching TRBD1 (6 bases). This CDR3 has 10 amino acids. CDR1 is MDHEN and CDR2 is SYDVKM in the germline V gene. V lost 10 bases to trimming and J lost 6 bases, with 9 bases between them. The CDR3 region has the DNA TGTGCCACGCGACAGGCTGAAGCTTTCTTT. Protein: CATRQAEAFF.

This clonotype was seen many times. The chain combines TRBV29-1 with TRBJ2-7, with no clear D. CDR3 length: 13 amino acids. The V end was cut by 4 bases, the J end by 5 bases, with 15 bases between. Germline V gene lookup returns CDR1 SQVTM and CDR2 ANQGSEA. The CDR3 coding sequence is TGCAGCGTTGTTTCTGGTGGAAAAAACGAGCAGTACTTC. Amino acids: CSVVSGGKNEQYF.

Comments on this clonotype: Since a much larger clone is just one base distant, this may be a read error. In nucleotides, the CDR3 is TGTGCCACCAGCCCCGTGGCGGGACCATACAATGAGCAGTACTTC. Protein: CATSPVAGPYNEQYF. V and J are TRBV15 and TRBJ2-4; TRBD2 might be the D (6 bases). This CDR3 contains 15 residues. Trimming took off 5 bases at V and 13 bases at J, with 24 bases between the two ends. Germline V gives CDR1 LNHNV, CDR2 YYDKDF (reference sequence).

This clonotype has a count of ten or more. This CDR3 is CASSSPRDWSGYTF. The CDR3, as DNA: TGTGCCAGCAGCTCCCCCCGGGACTGGAGTGGCTACACCTTC. The chain couples TRBV7-2 to TRBJ1-2; the D gene is possibly TRBD1 (5 bases). Between the trimmed V and J ends, which lost 4 bases and 7 bases, there was a span of 16 bases. There are 14 residues in the CDR3. Per germline, CDR1 SGHTA and CDR2 FQGNSA.

This clonotype was detected a few times. The chain carries TRBV3-1 and TRBJ1-2, with 10 bases fitting TRBD1. V lost 6 bases and J lost 2; bases outside the gene matches: 3. Germline CDR1 is LGHDT and CDR2 is YNNKEL (reference sequence). The CDR3 loop spans 14 amino acids. CDR3 residues: CASRGQGRNYGYTF. CDR3 in DNA: TGTGCCAGCAGGGGACAGGGGCGGAACTATGGCTACACCTTC.

This clonotype was found a few times. The chain couples TRBV6-5 to TRBJ2-1; 8 bases line up with TRBD2. This CDR3 region has 15 residues. J lost 3 bases, V lost 5 bases, and 6 bases had no gene match. Germline V gene data show CDR1 as MNHEY and CDR2 as SVGAGI. The CDR3 DNA sequence: TGTGCCAGCAGTGTTAGCGGGAAAGGCTACAATGAGCAGTTCTTC. Translating gives CASSVSGKGYNEQFF.

The CDR3 loop is CASSPPAGYSDGANVLTF. CDR3 nucleotide sequence: TGTGCCAGCTCACCACCTGCAGGTTACTCGGATGGGGCCAACGTCCTGACTTTC. The V call is TRBV18, the J call TRBJ2-6; D is ambiguous. This CDR3 has 18 amino acids. V was cut by 0 bases and J by 3 bases, with 15 bases left in between. CDR1 and CDR2 (germline): KGHSH, LQKENI.

The chain recombines TRBV30 with TRBJ2-3, with 7 bases that match TRBD1. CDR3 length equals 15 residues. V lost 5 bases and J lost 0; bases outside the gene matches: 8. Germline V lookup: CDR1 GTSNPN, CDR2 SVGIG (reference sequence). CDR3 protein: CAWGRQGTSTDTQYF. CDR3 nucleotides: TGTGCCTGGGGGAGACAGGGAACTAGCACAGATACGCAGTATTTT.

The chain combines TRBV20-1 with TRBJ2-4, with TRBD1 matching 11 bases. CDR3 length equals 14 residues. Germline assignment: CDR1 DFQATT and CDR2 SNEGSKA (reference sequence). With V trimmed by 3 bases and J by 7 bases, 5 bases remained unmatched. The CDR3 is CSARAGTGGNIQYF. The CDR3 DNA follows: TGCAGTGCTAGGGCCGGGACAGGGGGGAACATTCAGTACTTC.